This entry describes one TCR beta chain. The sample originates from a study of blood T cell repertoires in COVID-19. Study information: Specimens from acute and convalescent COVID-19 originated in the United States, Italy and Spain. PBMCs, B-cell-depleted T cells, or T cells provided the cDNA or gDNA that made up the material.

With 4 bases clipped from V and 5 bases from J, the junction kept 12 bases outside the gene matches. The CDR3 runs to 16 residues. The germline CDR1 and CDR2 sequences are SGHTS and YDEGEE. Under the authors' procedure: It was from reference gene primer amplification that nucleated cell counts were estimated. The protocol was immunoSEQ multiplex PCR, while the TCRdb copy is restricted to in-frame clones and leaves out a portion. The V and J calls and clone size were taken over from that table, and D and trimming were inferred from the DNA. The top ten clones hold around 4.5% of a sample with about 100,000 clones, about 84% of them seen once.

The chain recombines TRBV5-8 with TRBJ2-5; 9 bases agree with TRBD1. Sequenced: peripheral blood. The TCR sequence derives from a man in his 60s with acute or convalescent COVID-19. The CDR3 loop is CASSLVLTGGVETQYF. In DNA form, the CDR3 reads TGTGCCAGCAGCCTCGTGCTGACAGGGGGTGTGGAGACCCAGTACTTC.